This T cell receptor (beta chain) was sequenced during a study of beta chain features in type 1 diabetes. General study results and limits: PCR may have favored shorter templates equally in patients and controls. In every one of the four CD4+ subsets, TCRB CDR3s were moderately but significantly shorter in Type 1 diabetes patients. Among type 1 diabetes patients, VDJ junctions had fewer insertions and more deletions.

This clone was observed many times. Its antigen is unidentified. Expressed TCRB transcripts were sequenced after all isolated RNA was converted to cDNA. Libraries were prepared by immunoSEQ multiplex PCR; TCRdb keeps only in-frame clonotypes and omits some of them. The table includes approximately 120,000 clones, 17% detected once. In all sorted populations, purity surpassed 95%. The CDR3 has 14 amino acids. The germline V and J ends were trimmed by 5 bases and 2 bases, with 12 bases remaining between them. Germline assignment: CDR1 SGHTA and CDR2 FQGNSA. This TCR derives from a young man with type 1 diabetes. The sample was central memory CD4+ T cells from blood. The chain links TRBV7-2 to TRBJ2-5; D possibly corresponds to TRBD1 (5 bases). CDR3 coding DNA: TGTGCCAGCAGCCCACGACAGTATCAAGAGACCCAGTACTTC. It yields the protein CASSPRQYQETQYF.